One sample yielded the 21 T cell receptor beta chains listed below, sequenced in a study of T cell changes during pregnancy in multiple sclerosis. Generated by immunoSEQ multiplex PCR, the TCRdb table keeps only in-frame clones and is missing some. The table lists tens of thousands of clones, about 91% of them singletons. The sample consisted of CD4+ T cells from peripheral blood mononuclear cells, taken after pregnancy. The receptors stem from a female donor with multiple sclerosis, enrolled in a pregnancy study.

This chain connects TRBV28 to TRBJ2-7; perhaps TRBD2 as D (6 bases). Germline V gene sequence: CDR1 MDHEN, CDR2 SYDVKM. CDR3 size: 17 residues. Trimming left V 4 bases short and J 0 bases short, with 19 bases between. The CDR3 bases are TGTGCCAGCAGTTATACCTCCGGGACTCGGAACTCCTACGAGCAGTACTTC. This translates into CASSYTSGTRNSYEQYF.

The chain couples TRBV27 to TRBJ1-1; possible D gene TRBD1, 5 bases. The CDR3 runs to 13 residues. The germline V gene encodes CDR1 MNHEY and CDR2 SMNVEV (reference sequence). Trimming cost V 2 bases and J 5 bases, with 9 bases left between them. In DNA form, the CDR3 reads TGTGCCAGCAGTTTAGGGGGGGTGACTGAAGCTTTCTTT. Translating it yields CASSLGGVTEAFF.

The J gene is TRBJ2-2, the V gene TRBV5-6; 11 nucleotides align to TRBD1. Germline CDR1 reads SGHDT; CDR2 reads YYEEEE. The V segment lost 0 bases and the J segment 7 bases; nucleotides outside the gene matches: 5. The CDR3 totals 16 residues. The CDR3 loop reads CASSLVGQGDGGELFF. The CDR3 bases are TGTGCCAGCAGCTTGGTGGGACAGGGGGATGGCGGGGAGCTGTTTTTT.

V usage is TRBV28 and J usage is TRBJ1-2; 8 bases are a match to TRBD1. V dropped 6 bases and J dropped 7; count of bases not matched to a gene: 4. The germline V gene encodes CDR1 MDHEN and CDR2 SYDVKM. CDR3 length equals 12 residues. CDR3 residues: CASSQQGVGYTF. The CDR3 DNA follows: TGTGCCAGCAGCCAACAGGGGGTTGGCTACACCTTC.

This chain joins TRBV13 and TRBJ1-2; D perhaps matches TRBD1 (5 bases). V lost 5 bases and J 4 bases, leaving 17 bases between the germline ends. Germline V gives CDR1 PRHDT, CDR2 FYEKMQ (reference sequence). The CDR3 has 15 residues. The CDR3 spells CASSPPRGQTYGYTF. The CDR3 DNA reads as TGTGCCAGCAGCCCTCCAAGGGGCCAGACCTATGGCTACACCTTC.

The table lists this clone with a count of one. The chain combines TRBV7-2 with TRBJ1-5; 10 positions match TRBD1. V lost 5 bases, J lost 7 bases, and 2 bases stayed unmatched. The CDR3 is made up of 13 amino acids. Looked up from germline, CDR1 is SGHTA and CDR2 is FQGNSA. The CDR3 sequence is CASSRDRGQPQHF. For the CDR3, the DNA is TGTGCCAGCAGCCGGGACAGGGGACAGCCCCAGCATTTT.

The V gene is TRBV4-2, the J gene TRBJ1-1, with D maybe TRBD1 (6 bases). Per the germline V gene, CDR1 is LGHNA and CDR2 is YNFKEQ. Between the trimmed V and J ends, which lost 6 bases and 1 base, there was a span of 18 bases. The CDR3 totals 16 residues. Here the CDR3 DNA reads TGTGCCAGCAGACGGACGTCAGGGGCCGGGAACACTGAAGCTTTCTTT. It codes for CASRRTSGAGNTEAFF.

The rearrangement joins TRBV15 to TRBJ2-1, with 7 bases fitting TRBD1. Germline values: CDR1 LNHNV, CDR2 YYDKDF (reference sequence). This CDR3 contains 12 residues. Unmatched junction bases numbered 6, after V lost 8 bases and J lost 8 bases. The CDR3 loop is CATRDSGDEQFF. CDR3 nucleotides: TGTGCCACCCGGGACAGTGGGGATGAGCAGTTCTTC.

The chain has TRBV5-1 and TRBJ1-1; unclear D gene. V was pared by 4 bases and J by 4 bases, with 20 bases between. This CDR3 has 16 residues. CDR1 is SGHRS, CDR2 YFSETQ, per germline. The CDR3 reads CASSLRPARSGTEAFF. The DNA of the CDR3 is TGCGCCAGCAGCCTACGACCGGCCCGGAGTGGCACTGAAGCTTTCTTT.

DNA of the CDR3: TGTGCCAGCACCGATGGGGCTGGAGATACGCAGTATTTT. Translation: CASTDGAGDTQYF. The chain uses TRBV7-3 and TRBJ2-3; possible D gene TRBD1, 5 bases. V shed 7 bases and J shed 5 bases, with 13 bases lying between them. The CDR3 contains 13 residues. Germline V gives CDR1 SGHTA, CDR2 FQGTGA. Filled out from reference TRBV7-3 and TRBJ2-3, the complete variable domain reads GAGVSQTPSNKVTEKGKYVELRCDPISGHTALYWYRQSLGQGPEFLIYFQGTGAADDSGLPNDRFFAVRPEGSVSTLKIQRTERGDSAVYLCASTDGAGDTQYFGPGTRLTVL.

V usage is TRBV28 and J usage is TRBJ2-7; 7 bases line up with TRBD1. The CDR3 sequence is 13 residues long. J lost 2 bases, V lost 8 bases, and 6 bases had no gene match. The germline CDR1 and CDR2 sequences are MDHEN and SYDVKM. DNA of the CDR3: TGTGCCAGCCGAAAACAGGGGACCTACGAGCAGTACTTC. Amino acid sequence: CASRKQGTYEQYF. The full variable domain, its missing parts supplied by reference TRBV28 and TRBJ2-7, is DVKVTQSSRYLVKRTGEKVFLECVQDMDHENMFWYRQDPGLGLRLIYFSYDVKMKEKGDIPEGYSVSREKKERFSLILESASTNQTSMYLCASRKQGTYEQYFGPGTRLTVT.

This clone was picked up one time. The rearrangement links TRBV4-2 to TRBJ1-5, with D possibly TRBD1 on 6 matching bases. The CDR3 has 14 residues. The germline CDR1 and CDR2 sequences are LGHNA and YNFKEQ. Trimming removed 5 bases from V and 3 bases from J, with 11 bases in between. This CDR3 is CASSFGQNNQPQHF. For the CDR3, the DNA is TGTGCCAGCAGCTTTGGACAGAACAATCAGCCCCAGCATTTT.

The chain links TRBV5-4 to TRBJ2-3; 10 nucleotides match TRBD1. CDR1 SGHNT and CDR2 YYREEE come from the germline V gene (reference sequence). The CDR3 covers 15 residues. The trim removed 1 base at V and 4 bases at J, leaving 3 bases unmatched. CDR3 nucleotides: TGTGCCAGCAGCTTGTCCGGGACAGGGGCAGATACGCAGTATTTT. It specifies CASSLSGTGADTQYF.

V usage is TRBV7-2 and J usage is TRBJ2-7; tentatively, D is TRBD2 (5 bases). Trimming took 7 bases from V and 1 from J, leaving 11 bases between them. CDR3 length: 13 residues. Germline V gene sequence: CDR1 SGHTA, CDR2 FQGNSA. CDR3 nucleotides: TGTGCCAGCAAAGTCCGGGGTTCCTACGAGCAGTACTTC. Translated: CASKVRGSYEQYF.

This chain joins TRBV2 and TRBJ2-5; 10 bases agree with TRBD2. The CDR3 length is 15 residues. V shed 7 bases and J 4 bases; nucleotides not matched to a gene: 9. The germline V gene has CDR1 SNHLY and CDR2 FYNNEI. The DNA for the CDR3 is TGTGCCAGCATCCTCCCCAGCGGGAGGGGAGAGACCCAGTACTTC. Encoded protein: CASILPSGRGETQYF.

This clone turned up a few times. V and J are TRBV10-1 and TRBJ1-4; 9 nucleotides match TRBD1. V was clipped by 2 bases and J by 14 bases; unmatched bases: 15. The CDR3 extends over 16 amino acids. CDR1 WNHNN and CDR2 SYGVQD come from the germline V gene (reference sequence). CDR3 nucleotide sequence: TGCGCCAGCAGTGAGGAACGGGGACAGGGCCTCGGAGAGCTGTTTTTT. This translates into CASSEERGQGLGELFF.

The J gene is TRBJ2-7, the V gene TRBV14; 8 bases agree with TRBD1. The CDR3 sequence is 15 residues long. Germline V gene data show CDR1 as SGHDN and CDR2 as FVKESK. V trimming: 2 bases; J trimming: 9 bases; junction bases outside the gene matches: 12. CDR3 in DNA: TGTGCCAGCAGCCAACAACGGGACAGGACCGCCGGGCAGTACTTC. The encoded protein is CASSQQRDRTAGQYF.

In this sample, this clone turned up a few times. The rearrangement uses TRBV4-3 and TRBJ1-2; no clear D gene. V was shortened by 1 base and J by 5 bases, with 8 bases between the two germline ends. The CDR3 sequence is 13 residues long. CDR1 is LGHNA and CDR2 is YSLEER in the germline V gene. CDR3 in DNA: TGCGCCAGCAGCCAAGTTGAGCGGTATGGCTACACCTTC. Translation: CASSQVERYGYTF.

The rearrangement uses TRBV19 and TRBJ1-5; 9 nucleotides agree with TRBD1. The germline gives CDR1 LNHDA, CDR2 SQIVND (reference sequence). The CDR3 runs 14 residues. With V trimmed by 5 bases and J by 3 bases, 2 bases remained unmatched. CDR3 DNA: TGTGCCAGTAGTTGGGACAGGGCCAATCAGCCCCAGCATTTT. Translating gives CASSWDRANQPQHF.

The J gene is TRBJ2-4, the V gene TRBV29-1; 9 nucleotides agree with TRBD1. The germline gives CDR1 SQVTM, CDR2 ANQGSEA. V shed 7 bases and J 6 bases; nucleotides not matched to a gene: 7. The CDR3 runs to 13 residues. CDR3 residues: CSANMGQGNIQYF. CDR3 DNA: TGCAGCGCCAACATGGGACAGGGAAACATTCAGTACTTC.

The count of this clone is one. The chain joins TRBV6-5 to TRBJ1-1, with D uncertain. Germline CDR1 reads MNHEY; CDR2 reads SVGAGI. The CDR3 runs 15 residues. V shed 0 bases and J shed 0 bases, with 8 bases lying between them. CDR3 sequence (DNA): TGTGCCAGCAGTTACTCGAGGAGCATGAACACTGAAGCTTTCTTT. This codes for CASSYSRSMNTEAFF.